The present entry profiles one TCR beta chain with its context. The antigen this receptor binds is unknown. Per-base quality was not reported, and no clone a single base away is much larger than it. The method behind the library was the immunoSEQ multiplex PCR assay. The table comes from immuneACCESS by way of TCRdb, which keeps in-frame sequences with V and J called. Part of the clones is missing from these tables; in studies checked, under half for an unresolved V gene and the rest for unknown reasons. In this sample the table shows 170,000 or so clones, more than 80% of which occur a single time. 1.3% to 1.5% of the sample is in the top ten clones. This specimen belongs to a study of control samples from healthy donors and cancer patients (dated by TCRdb to 2020 to 2022). The CDR3 runs 15 residues from the cysteine to the phenylalanine. Only CDR3 DNA is held: 45 bases, read in frame from base 1. The germline V gene sets CDR1 to SGHRS and CDR2 to YFSETQ. V lost 4 bases and J lost 7 bases, and the count of bases not matched to a germline gene is 10.

The sequence was collected from a man aged 25-45 years in good health. Sequencing was performed on blood. The V and J segments used are TRBV5-1 and TRBJ2-1, with TRBD1 matching 8 junction bases. The nucleotide sequence reads TGCGCCAGCAGCGTCTCCGGGACAGGTCAGAATGAGCAGTTCTTC. This encodes CASSVSGTGQNEQFF.